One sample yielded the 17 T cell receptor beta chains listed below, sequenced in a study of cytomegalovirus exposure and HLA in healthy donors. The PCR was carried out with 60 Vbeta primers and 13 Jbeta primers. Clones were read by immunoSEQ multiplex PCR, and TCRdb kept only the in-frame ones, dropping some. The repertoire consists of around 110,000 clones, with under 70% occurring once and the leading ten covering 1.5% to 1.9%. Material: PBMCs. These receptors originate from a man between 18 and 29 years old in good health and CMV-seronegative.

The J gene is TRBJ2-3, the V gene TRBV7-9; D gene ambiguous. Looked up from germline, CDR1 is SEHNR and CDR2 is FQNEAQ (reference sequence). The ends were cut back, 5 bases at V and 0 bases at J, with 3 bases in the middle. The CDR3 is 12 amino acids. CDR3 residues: CASSPSTDTQYF. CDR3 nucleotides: TGTGCCAGCAGCCCTAGCACAGATACGCAGTATTTT.

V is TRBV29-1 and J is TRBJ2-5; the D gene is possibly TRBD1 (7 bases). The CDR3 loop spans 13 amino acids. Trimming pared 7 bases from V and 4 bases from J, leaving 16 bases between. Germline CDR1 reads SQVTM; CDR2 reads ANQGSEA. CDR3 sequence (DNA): TGCAGCGGACAGGAGGGGGCGTTAGAGACCCAGTACTTC. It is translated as CSGQEGALETQYF.

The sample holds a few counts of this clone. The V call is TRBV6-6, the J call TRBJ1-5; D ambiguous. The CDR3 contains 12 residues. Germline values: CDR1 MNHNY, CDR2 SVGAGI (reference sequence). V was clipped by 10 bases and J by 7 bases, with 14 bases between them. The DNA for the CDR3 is TGTGCCACCGGGAAGGGTGAGCAGCCCCAGCATTTT. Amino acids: CATGKGEQPQHF.

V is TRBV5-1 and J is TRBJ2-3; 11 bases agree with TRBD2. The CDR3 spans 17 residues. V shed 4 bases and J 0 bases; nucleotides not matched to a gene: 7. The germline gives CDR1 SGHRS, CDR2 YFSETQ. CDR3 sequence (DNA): TGCGCCAGCAGCACCGGGACTAGCGGATCTAGCACAGATACGCAGTATTTT. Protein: CASSTGTSGSSTDTQYF.

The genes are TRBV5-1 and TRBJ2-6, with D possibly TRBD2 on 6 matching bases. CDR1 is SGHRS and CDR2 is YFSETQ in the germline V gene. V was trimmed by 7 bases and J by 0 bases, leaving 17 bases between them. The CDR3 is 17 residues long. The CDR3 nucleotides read TGCGCCAGCCAGAGGGCAGGCGGGGACTCTGGGGCCAACGTCCTGACTTTC. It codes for CASQRAGGDSGANVLTF.

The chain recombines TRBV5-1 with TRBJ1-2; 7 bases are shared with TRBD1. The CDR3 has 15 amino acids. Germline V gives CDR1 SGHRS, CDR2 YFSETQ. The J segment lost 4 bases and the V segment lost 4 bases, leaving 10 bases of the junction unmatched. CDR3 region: CASSESLTGTYGYTF. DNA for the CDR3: TGCGCCAGCAGCGAAAGTTTGACAGGGACCTATGGCTACACCTTC.

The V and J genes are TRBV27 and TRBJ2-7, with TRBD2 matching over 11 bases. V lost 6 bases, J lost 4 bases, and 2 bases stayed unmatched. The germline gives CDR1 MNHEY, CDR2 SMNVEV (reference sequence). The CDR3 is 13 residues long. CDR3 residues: CASRTSGVYEQYF. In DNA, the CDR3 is TGTGCCAGCAGGACTAGCGGGGTTTACGAGCAGTACTTC.

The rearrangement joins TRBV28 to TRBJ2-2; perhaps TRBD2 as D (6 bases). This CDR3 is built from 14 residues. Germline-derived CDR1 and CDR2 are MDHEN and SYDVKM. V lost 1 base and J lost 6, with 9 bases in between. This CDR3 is CASSLFSGAGELFF. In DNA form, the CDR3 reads TGTGCCAGCAGTTTATTTTCGGGAGCCGGGGAGCTGTTTTTT.

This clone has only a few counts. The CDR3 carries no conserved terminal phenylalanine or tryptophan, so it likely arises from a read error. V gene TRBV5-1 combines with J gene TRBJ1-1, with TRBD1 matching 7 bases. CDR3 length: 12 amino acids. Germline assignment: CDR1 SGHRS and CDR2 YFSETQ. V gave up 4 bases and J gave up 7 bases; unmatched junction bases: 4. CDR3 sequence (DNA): TGCGCCAGCAGCGATACAGGGGTTGAAGCTTTCCTT. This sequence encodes CASSDTGVEAFL.

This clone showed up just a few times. CDR3: CASSLQPGLKNSYEQYF. For the CDR3, the DNA is TGTGCCAGCAGTCTACAACCGGGACTGAAGAACTCCTACGAGCAGTACTTC. J is TRBJ2-7 and V is TRBV28, with a tentative D call TRBD2 (6 bases). The V gene's germline CDR1 is MDHEN and CDR2 SYDVKM. Trimming shortened V by 5 bases and J by 0 bases, and 20 bases separated the two germline ends. The CDR3 extends over 17 amino acids.

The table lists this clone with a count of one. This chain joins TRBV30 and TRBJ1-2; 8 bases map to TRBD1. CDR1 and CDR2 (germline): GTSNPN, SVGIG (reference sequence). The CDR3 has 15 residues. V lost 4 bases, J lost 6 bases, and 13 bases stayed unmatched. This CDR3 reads CAWNVRFDRGDGYTF. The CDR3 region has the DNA TGTGCCTGGAACGTGAGATTTGACAGGGGAGATGGCTACACCTTC.

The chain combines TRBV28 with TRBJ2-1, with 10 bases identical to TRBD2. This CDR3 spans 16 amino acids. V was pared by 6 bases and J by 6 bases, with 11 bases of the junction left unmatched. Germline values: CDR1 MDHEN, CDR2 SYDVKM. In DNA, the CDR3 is TGTGCCAGCAGCCTGGCCCCTAGCGGGAGAGGCAATGAGCAGTTCTTC. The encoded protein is CASSLAPSGRGNEQFF. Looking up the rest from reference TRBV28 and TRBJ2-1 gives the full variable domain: DVKVTQSSRYLVKRTGEKVFLECVQDMDHENMFWYRQDPGLGLRLIYFSYDVKMKEKGDIPEGYSVSREKKERFSLILESASTNQTSMYLCASSLAPSGRGNEQFFGPGTRLTVL.

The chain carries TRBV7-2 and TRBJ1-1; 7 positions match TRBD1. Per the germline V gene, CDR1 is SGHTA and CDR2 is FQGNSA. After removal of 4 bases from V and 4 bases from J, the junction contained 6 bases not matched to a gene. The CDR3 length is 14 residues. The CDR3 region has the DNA TGTGCCAGCAGCTACCAAGCAGGGGGCACTGAAGCTTTCTTT. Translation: CASSYQAGGTEAFF.

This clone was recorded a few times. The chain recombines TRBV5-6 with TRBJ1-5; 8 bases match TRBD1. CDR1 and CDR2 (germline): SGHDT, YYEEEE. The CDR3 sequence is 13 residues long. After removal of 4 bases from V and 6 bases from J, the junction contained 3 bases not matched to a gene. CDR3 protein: CASSRTGTQPQHF. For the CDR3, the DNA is TGTGCCAGCAGCCGGACAGGGACTCAGCCCCAGCATTTT.

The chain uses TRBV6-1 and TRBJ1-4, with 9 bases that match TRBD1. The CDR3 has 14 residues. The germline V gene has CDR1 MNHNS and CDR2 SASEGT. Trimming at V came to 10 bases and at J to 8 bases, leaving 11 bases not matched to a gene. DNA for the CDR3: TGTGCCATCCAGCTCGGGACAGGGTACGAAAAACTGTTTTTT. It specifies CAIQLGTGYEKLFF.

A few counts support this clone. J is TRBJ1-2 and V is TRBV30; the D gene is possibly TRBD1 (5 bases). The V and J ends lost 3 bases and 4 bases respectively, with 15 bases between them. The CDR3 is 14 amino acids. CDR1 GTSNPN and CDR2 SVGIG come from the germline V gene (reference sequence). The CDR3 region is CAWRAGGGSYGYTF. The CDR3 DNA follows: TGTGCCTGGAGGGCGGGGGGGGGTTCCTATGGCTACACCTTC. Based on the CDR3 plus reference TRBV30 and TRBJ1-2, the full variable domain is SQTIHQWPATLVQPVGSPLSLECTVEGTSNPNLYWYRQAAGRGLQLLFYSVGIGQISSEVPQNLSASRPQDRQFILSSKKLLLSDSGFYLCAWRAGGGSYGYTFGSGTRLTVV.

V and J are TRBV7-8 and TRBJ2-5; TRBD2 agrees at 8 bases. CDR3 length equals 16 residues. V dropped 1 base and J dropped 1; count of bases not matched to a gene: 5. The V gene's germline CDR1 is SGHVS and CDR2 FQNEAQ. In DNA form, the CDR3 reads TGTGCCAGCAGCTTAGTACGGGGGGGCGGCCAAGAGACCCAGTACTTC. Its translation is CASSLVRGGGQETQYF.